These 25 T cell receptor beta chains came from one sample sequenced in a study of T-cell reconstitution after alpha-beta-depleted transplantation in children. Unique molecular identifiers were incorporated into the prepared TCRbeta library. TCRdb independently ran MiXCR on the PCR reads; one entry per CDR3 protein. The table includes hundreds of thousands of distinct CDR3 sequences, around 13% detected once. The specimen was PBMCs, mostly from graft donor cells, collected 360 days after TCRalphabeta/CD19-depleted stem cell transplant. Receptors were obtained from a male patient between 5 and 17 years old who had a stem cell transplant for acute myeloid leukemia, so the T cells may come from the graft donor.

The rearrangement joins TRBV3-1 to TRBJ2-3; 14 nucleotides line up with TRBD2. The CDR3 totals 16 residues. Germline V gene sequence: CDR1 LGHDT, CDR2 YNNKEL (reference sequence). The J segment lost 6 bases and the V segment lost 8 bases, leaving 10 bases of the junction unmatched. CDR3 region: CASVPGLAGDRDTQYF. The CDR3 DNA reads TGTGCCAGCGTGCCGGGACTAGCGGGAGATCGTGATACGCAGTATTTT.

This clonotype was counted ten times or more. CDR3 nucleotide sequence: TGCAGTGCCCCCAGGACAGGACCTTACAATGAGCAGTTCTTC. Amino acids: CSAPRTGPYNEQFF. The chain couples TRBV20-1 to TRBJ2-1; 7 bases align to TRBD1. This CDR3 has 14 amino acids. The germline V gene encodes CDR1 DFQATT and CDR2 SNEGSKA (reference sequence). With 6 bases clipped from V and 4 bases from J, the junction kept 9 bases outside the gene matches.

The rearrangement uses TRBV15 and TRBJ2-7; the D is unclear. The CDR3 has 15 amino acids. The V gene's germline CDR1 is LNHNV and CDR2 YYDKDF (reference sequence). Trimming pared 3 bases from V and 7 bases from J, leaving 19 bases between. CDR3 bases: TGTGCCACCAGCAGGGAAGGTGTGGCGGAGCAGGAGCAGTACTTC. The encoded protein is CATSREGVAEQEQYF.

The sample holds a few counts of this clonotype. This chain connects TRBV4-3 to TRBJ2-3; possibly TRBD1 for D (5 bases). In germline, CDR1 is LGHNA, CDR2 YSLEER. The CDR3 totals 15 residues. V gave up 0 bases and J gave up 4 bases, with 11 bases separating them. CDR3 sequence (DNA): TGCGCCAGCAGCCAAGACCAGGGCGGAGCAGATACGCAGTATTTT. Translation: CASSQDQGGADTQYF.

This chain joins TRBV28 and TRBJ2-7; D ambiguous. The germline CDR1 and CDR2 sequences are MDHEN and SYDVKM. The CDR3 contains 14 residues. V was trimmed by 1 base and J by 3 bases, leaving 10 bases between them. The DNA of the CDR3 is TGTGCCAGCAGTTTATACCCCTCAAACTACGAGCAGTACTTC. It codes for CASSLYPSNYEQYF.

The chain has TRBV21-1 and TRBJ2-5; the listed D gene, TRBD1, was not tested against the DNA. TRBV21-1 is labeled a pseudogene. This CDR3 has 13 amino acids. CDR3 DNA sequence: TGTGCCAGCAGCAAAGTACAGTCGGGGCCCCAGTACTTC. This translates into CASSKVQSGPQYF.

Worth noting for this clonotype: This may arise from a read error, as a much more abundant clone is one base away. The V and J genes are TRBV3-1 and TRBJ2-1; TRBD1 agrees at 7 bases. The CDR3 runs 13 residues. In germline, CDR1 is LGHDT, CDR2 YNNKEL (reference sequence). DNA of the CDR3: TGTGCCAGCAAGGGGGCAGTATACAATGAGGAGTTCTTC. This codes for CASKGAVYNEEFF.

This clonotype was observed many times. The V call is TRBV28, the J call TRBJ2-5; D remains unclear. This CDR3 has 12 amino acids. Trimming left V 8 bases short and J 2 bases short, with 9 bases between. The V gene's germline CDR1 is MDHEN and CDR2 SYDVKM. CDR3 sequence (DNA): TGTGCCAGCCAACCATGGCAAGAGACCCAGTACTTC. It codes for CASQPWQETQYF.

This clonotype has only a few counts. The rearrangement uses TRBV19 and TRBJ2-1; 14 positions agree with TRBD2. CDR3 length equals 14 residues. CDR1 LNHDA and CDR2 SQIVND come from the germline V gene (reference sequence). V lost 5 bases, J lost 8 bases, and 2 bases stayed unmatched. This CDR3 reads CASSEGLAGDEQFF. The CDR3 nucleotides read TGTGCCAGTAGTGAGGGACTAGCGGGAGATGAGCAGTTCTTC.

The V call is TRBV7-2, the J call TRBJ2-7; possible D gene TRBD2, 7 bases. With 4 bases removed from V and 3 bases from J, the gap between germline ends came to 16 bases. Germline CDR1 and CDR2: SGHTA and FQGNSA. The CDR3 totals 15 residues. CDR3 protein: CASSSRGRAYYEQYF. CDR3 sequence (DNA): TGTGCCAGCAGCTCGCGGGGGCGAGCATACTACGAGCAGTACTTC. The variable domain in full, with the rest retrieved from reference TRBV7-2 and TRBJ2-7, is GAGVSQSPSNKVTEKGKDVELRCDPISGHTALYWYRQSLGQGLEFLIYFQGNSAPDKSGLPSDRFSAERTGGSVSTLTIQRTQQEDSAVYLCASSSRGRAYYEQYFGPGTRLTVT.

CDR3 loop: CASSFGQGARETQYF. CDR3 DNA: TGTGCCAGCAGTTTTGGACAGGGGGCAAGAGAGACCCAGTACTTC. The V gene is TRBV27, the J gene TRBJ2-5, with 11 positions matching TRBD1. The CDR3 runs to 15 residues. With 3 bases clipped from V and 4 bases from J, the junction kept 4 bases outside the gene matches. The germline gives CDR1 MNHEY, CDR2 SMNVEV (reference sequence).

The V and J genes are TRBV7-3 and TRBJ2-1; TRBD2 matches at 8 bases. The J segment lost 7 bases and the V segment lost 4 bases, leaving 9 bases of the junction unmatched. The germline V gene has CDR1 SGHTA and CDR2 FQGTGA. CDR3 size: 15 residues. DNA of the CDR3: TGTGCCAGCAGCTCTGCCGGACTAGCACGGAATGAGCAGTTCTTC. It translates to CASSSAGLARNEQFF. The variable domain in full, with the rest retrieved from reference TRBV7-3 and TRBJ2-1, is GAGVSQTPSNKVTEKGKYVELRCDPISGHTALYWYRQSLGQGPEFLIYFQGTGAADDSGLPNDRFFAVRPEGSVSTLKIQRTERGDSAVYLCASSSAGLARNEQFFGPGTRLTVL.

This clonotype was seen repeatedly, ten times or more. The chain employs TRBV20-1 and TRBJ2-7; 12 bases match TRBD2. CDR1 and CDR2 from the germline V gene are DFQATT and SNEGSKA (reference sequence). Trimming cost V 2 bases and J 4 bases; bases outside gene matches: 9. The CDR3 is made up of 16 amino acids. CDR3 protein: CSARSGTSGPQYEQYF. Written as DNA, the CDR3 is TGCAGTGCTAGATCCGGGACTAGCGGGCCCCAGTACGAGCAGTACTTC.

This clonotype was seen many times. This chain joins TRBV11-2 and TRBJ2-2; no clear D. Germline CDR1 reads SGHAT; CDR2 reads FQNNGV. The CDR3 loop spans 14 amino acids. V was clipped by 6 bases and J by 5 bases, with 13 bases between them. The CDR3 protein is CASSRDPITGELFF. As DNA, the CDR3 is TGTGCCAGCAGTCGAGACCCGATAACCGGGGAGCTGTTTTTT.

The V call is TRBV20-1, the J call TRBJ2-3, with D tentatively TRBD2 (6 bases). CDR1 DFQATT and CDR2 SNEGSKA come from the germline V gene (reference sequence). Trimming left V 6 bases short and J 2 bases short, with 15 bases between. CDR3 length: 14 residues. DNA of the CDR3: TGCAGTGCGCCCAGCGGAGGGAACACAGATACGCAGTATTTT. As protein: CSAPSGGNTDTQYF.

This clonotype was detected a few times. The rearrangement uses TRBV20-1 and TRBJ2-2; 10 nucleotides agree with TRBD2. The germline V gene encodes CDR1 DFQATT and CDR2 SNEGSKA (reference sequence). This CDR3 has 15 residues. V lost 2 bases and J lost 8; bases outside the gene matches: 8. DNA of the CDR3: TGCAGTGCTAGACCTCTAGCGGGAGTTTTGGGGGAGCTGTTTTTT. Translated: CSARPLAGVLGELFF.

This clonotype has more than one count but fewer than ten. The chain employs TRBV9 and TRBJ1-2, with D hard to call. Per the germline V gene, CDR1 is SGDLS and CDR2 is YYNGEE. The V end lost 2 bases, the J end lost 2 bases, and 7 bases lay between the germline ends. This CDR3 has 13 residues. CDR3 DNA: TGTGCCAGCAGCGTTACCTTAAACTATGGCTACACCTTC. Protein product: CASSVTLNYGYTF.

This sequence joins TRBV7-3 and TRBJ2-5, with D maybe TRBD1 (6 bases). The CDR3 length is 15 residues. V was shortened by 1 base and J by 3 bases, with 12 bases between the two germline ends. Germline loops: CDR1 SGHTA, CDR2 FQGTGA. The CDR3 region is CASSLMPWTEETQYF. Here the CDR3 DNA reads TGTGCCAGCAGCTTAATGCCCTGGACAGAAGAGACCCAGTACTTC.

The CDR3 DNA follows: TGTGCCAGTAGTAGGGACAGGGGAAACTACAATCAGCCCCAGCATTTT. Translation gives CASSRDRGNYNQPQHF. The gene calls are TRBV19 and TRBJ1-5; the match to TRBD1 covers 10 bases. The CDR3 is 16 residues long. Germline CDR1 is LNHDA and CDR2 is SQIVND (reference sequence). Trimming took 4 bases from V and 3 from J; bases not matched to a gene: 6.

This clonotype was counted many times. V and J are TRBV10-3 and TRBJ2-2; 9 bases align to TRBD1. The germline CDR1 and CDR2 sequences are ENHRY and SYGVKD. The CDR3 is 16 amino acids. V shed 3 bases, J shed 7 bases, and the junction held 9 bases outside the gene matches. CDR3 DNA sequence: TGTGCCATCAGTGAAGTTCTACAGGGGGCGAACGGGGAGCTGTTTTTT. It is translated as CAISEVLQGANGELFF.

This chain uses TRBV6-5 with TRBJ2-7, with 8 positions matching TRBD2. The length of the CDR3 is 15 residues. Germline CDR1 is MNHEY and CDR2 is SVGAGI. V lost 4 bases and J lost 5; bases outside the gene matches: 10. In DNA form, the CDR3 reads TGTGCCAGCAGTTCCTCAGCGGGAGACTTCGACGAGCAGTACTTC. Translation gives CASSSSAGDFDEQYF.

The V and J genes are TRBV27 and TRBJ2-5; TRBD2 aligns across 14 bases. This CDR3 contains 15 residues. The germline V gene has CDR1 MNHEY and CDR2 SMNVEV (reference sequence). After removal of 6 bases from V and 5 bases from J, the junction contained 5 bases not matched to a gene. The CDR3, as DNA: TGTGCCAGCAGAGGACTAGCGGGAGGTCAGGAGACCCAGTACTTC. It specifies CASRGLAGGQETQYF.

V is TRBV9 and J is TRBJ2-3; D gene uncertain. The CDR3 consists of 16 residues. Germline V gene lookup returns CDR1 SGDLS and CDR2 YYNGEE. Trimming pared 4 bases from V and 0 bases from J, leaving 15 bases between. This CDR3 reads CASSIDPVGSTDTQYF. Here the CDR3 DNA reads TGTGCCAGCAGCATAGACCCGGTTGGAAGCACAGATACGCAGTATTTT.

V gene TRBV6-5 combines with J gene TRBJ2-4, with TRBD1 matching 7 bases. With V trimmed by 4 bases and J by 0 bases, 6 bases remained unmatched. This CDR3 is built from 16 residues. Germline V gene sequence: CDR1 MNHEY, CDR2 SVGAGI. CDR3 bases: TGTGCCAGCAGTTCACCGACAGGGCTAGCCAAAAACATTCAGTACTTC. Its translation: CASSSPTGLAKNIQYF.

In its sample, this clonotype was seen a few times. The genes are TRBV6-2 or TRBV6-3 and TRBJ1-5, with D unclear. In germline, CDR1 is MNHEY, CDR2 SVGEGT. Trimming removed 6 bases from V and 5 bases from J, with 20 bases in between. The CDR3 contains 16 residues. The DNA of the CDR3 is TGTGCCAGCAGGAGAGGTCGGAGGAACGGGGATCAGCCCCAGCATTTT. This sequence encodes CASRRGRRNGDQPQHF.